This TCR beta chain is from a study of cytomegalovirus exposure and HLA in healthy donors. Amplification used 60 Vbeta primers and 13 Jbeta primers. The table came from immunoSEQ multiplex PCR; TCRdb's copy has only in-frame clones and leaves some out. The sample includes around 50,000 clones, around 85% of them seen just once. J lost 4 bases, V lost 2 bases, and 10 bases had no gene match. Germline V lookup: CDR1 SGHVS, CDR2 FNYEAQ. The length of the CDR3 is 17 residues. V gene TRBV7-6 combines with J gene TRBJ2-3; 9 bases line up with TRBD2. This TCR derives from a man aged 35 to 55 in good health and CMV-seronegative. Sample: PBMCs. The CDR3 DNA is TGTGCCAGCAGCTTAAACCCCTGGCGGGGGGGCCCAGATACGCAGTATTTT. Its protein is CASSLNPWRGGPDTQYF.